This T cell receptor (beta chain) was sequenced for a study of blood T cell repertoires in COVID-19. About the research overall: PBMCs, B-cell-depleted T cells, or T cells provided the cDNA or gDNA that made up the material.

The CDR3 extends over 14 amino acids. Trimming took 6 bases from V and 2 from J, leaving 9 bases between them. Germline CDR1 reads KGHDR; CDR2 reads SFDVKD. Sequenced by immunoSEQ multiplex PCR; TCRdb stores in-frame clones only, minus some. The sample shows about half a million clones, roughly 85% of them seen only once. The TCR originated in a human donor in a cohort sampled during active COVID-19. The chain carries TRBV24-1 and TRBJ2-2; D remains ambiguous. Sequenced: peripheral blood. The CDR3 DNA is TGTGCCACCAGTATGCGGCCCAACACCGGGGAGCTGTTTTTT. Amino acids: CATSMRPNTGELFF.